This TCR beta chain originates from a study of CD8 T cells in Susac syndrome. Study-level information: When their blood was taken, the Susac syndrome patients had either not yet had any therapy, were taking corticosteroids, or were taking intravenous immunoglobulin alone.

Note on this clonotype: Its antigen is not known.

Study-level findings and limits: The greatest CD8+ clonal expansion in Susac occurred in TEMRA cells and in active patients. The total CD8+ repertoires yielded 15 to 20 Susac-specific public clones and the CD8+ TEMRA repertoires yielded about 5.

RNA in amounts of roughly 0.5 to 1 ug was reverse transcribed with random hexamers. TCRdb re-analysed the immunoSEQ multiplex PCR reads in MiXCR, keeping a single row per CDR3 protein. The sample contains under 85,000 distinct CDR3 sequences, 85% to 95% of which appear only once. Sequences were obtained from CD8+ T cells from PBMCs. The sequence derives from a human donor with Susac syndrome.

The CDR3 loop reads CASSLNLDRFSQETQYF. In nucleotides, the CDR3 is TGTGCCAGCTCACTCAATTTGGACAGATTCTCACAAGAGACCCAGTACTTC. V usage is TRBV18 and J usage is TRBJ2-5; tentative D call: TRBD1 (6 bases). This CDR3 has 17 amino acids. CDR1 is KGHSH, CDR2 LQKENI, per germline. Between the trimmed V and J ends, which lost 4 bases and 2 bases, there was a span of 20 bases.